This T cell receptor (beta chain) appears in the sequencing data of a study of blood T cells in healthy people across ages. The V and J ends lost 2 bases and 0 bases, in that order; junction bases with no gene match: 5. This CDR3 has 18 residues. Germline V CDR1 and CDR2: LNHNV, YYDKDF (reference sequence). A J-beta primer mix and a sample-barcoded 5' primer were used in a second PCR of about 7 to 12 cycles. A template-switch adaptor that had 12 random nucleotides put a tag on each cDNA molecule. From the 5' RACE reads, TCRdb called clonotypes with MiXCR, one entry per CDR3 protein. The repertoire holds 1.5 million to 2 million distinct CDR3 sequences, with around 36% as singletons. Total RNA extracted from each sample amounted to at least 5 micrograms. Study-level findings and limits: Older age went with lower TCR beta diversity per million T cells, in a roughly linear way. Conclusively comparing naive with antigen-experienced cells was impossible with unsorted PBMCs.

This clonotype was seen a handful of times. Its antigen remains unknown. Sequences were obtained from blood. The source is a young woman in good health. This chain uses TRBV15 with TRBJ2-6; 9 bases match TRBD1. CDR3 nucleotide sequence: TGTGCCACCAGCAGATACCGGGACAGGGTCTCTGGGGCCAACGTCCTGACTTTC. This codes for CATSRYRDRVSGANVLTF.